These 10 T cell receptor beta chains were all obtained from the same sample, sequenced in a study of shared clonotypes between healthy human individuals. Produced via immunoSEQ multiplex PCR; TCRdb's table is partial and in-frame only. Of about 1.1 million clones detected, around 77% appear once; the ten largest clones hold more than 0.85%. The sequencing sample was made of memory CD4+ T cells from PBMCs. Subset meaning: CD45RA-negative fraction. These receptor sequences come from a man aged 18 to 35 in good health. Some clones in this sample may be carry-over from other donors' samples.

The chain couples TRBV27 to TRBJ1-1, with TRBD1 matching 7 bases. Germline V gives CDR1 MNHEY, CDR2 SMNVEV (reference sequence). The length of the CDR3 is 13 residues. The V gene end was trimmed by 5 bases and the J gene end by 8 bases; junction bases not matched to a gene: 8. Here the CDR3 reads CASSLRDRQEAFF. The DNA of the CDR3 is TGTGCCAGCAGTCTCCGGGACAGACAAGAAGCTTTCTTT.

The chain uses TRBV25-1 and TRBJ2-7; 8 nucleotides match TRBD2. Germline loops: CDR1 MGHDK, CDR2 SYGVNS. The CDR3 length is 14 residues. V lost 7 bases and J lost 5; bases outside the gene matches: 10. CDR3 sequence: CASTRSGGVNEQYF. CDR3 sequence (DNA): TGTGCCAGCACTCGCAGCGGGGGTGTCAACGAGCAGTACTTC.

The rearrangement links TRBV7-9 to TRBJ2-1; 9 bases fit TRBD1. The CDR3 contains 14 residues. V trimming: 5 bases; J trimming: 12 bases; junction bases outside the gene matches: 11. Germline V gives CDR1 SEHNR, CDR2 FQNEAQ (reference sequence). CDR3 nucleotides: TGTGCCAGCAGCCTGGGACAGGGCGTGGACAGGCAGTTCTTC. Its translation is CASSLGQGVDRQFF.

The chain recombines TRBV19 with TRBJ1-2; D is uncertain. Germline V lookup: CDR1 LNHDA, CDR2 SQIVND (reference sequence). V was clipped by 7 bases and J by 7 bases, with 16 bases between them. CDR3 length: 13 residues. The CDR3 nucleotides read TGTGCCAGTAACTCCCCCTGGGAGGCTGGCTACACCTTC. Its translation: CASNSPWEAGYTF.

This chain joins TRBV11-2 and TRBJ2-2, with D possibly being TRBD1 or TRBD2 (6 bases each). Germline V CDR1 and CDR2: SGHAT, FQNNGV. CDR3 length equals 18 residues. Trimming shortened V by 4 bases and J by 1 base, and 19 bases separated the two germline ends. The CDR3 DNA sequence: TGTGCCAGCAGCTGGCCGACGGTAGGGGGAGGGAACACCGGGGAGCTGTTTTTT. The encoded protein is CASSWPTVGGGNTGELFF.

The chain links TRBV4-2 to TRBJ1-6; D is uncertain. V was clipped by 1 base and J by 5 bases, with 3 bases between them. Germline CDR1 is LGHNA and CDR2 is YNFKEQ. CDR3 length equals 13 residues. The CDR3 sequence is CASSQGDNSPLHF. CDR3 DNA sequence: TGTGCCAGCAGCCAAGGAGATAATTCACCCCTCCACTTT.

This clone turned up a few times. The V call is TRBV30, the J call TRBJ2-1; 14 positions agree with TRBD2. J was trimmed by 12 bases and V by 0 bases; bases with no gene match: 7. This CDR3 region has 15 residues. Germline CDR1 reads GTSNPN; CDR2 reads SVGIG (reference sequence). The CDR3: CAWSVRLAGGSGQFF. The CDR3 nucleotides read TGTGCCTGGAGTGTACGACTAGCGGGAGGGTCGGGGCAGTTCTTC. The full variable domain, in which reference TRBV30 and TRBJ2-1 provide the parts outside the CDR3, is SQTIHQWPATLVQPVGSPLSLECTVEGTSNPNLYWYRQAAGRGLQLLFYSVGIGQISSEVPQNLSASRPQDRQFILSSKKLLLSDSGFYLCAWSVRLAGGSGQFFGPGTRLTVL.

This clone was detected once. The chain employs TRBV27 and TRBJ2-1, with D perhaps TRBD2 (5 bases). The CDR3 extends over 14 amino acids. Germline values: CDR1 MNHEY, CDR2 SMNVEV (reference sequence). V lost 0 bases and J 5 bases, leaving 8 bases between the germline ends. The CDR3 spells CASSLSPGNNEQFF. CDR3 nucleotides: TGTGCCAGCAGTTTATCGCCGGGAAACAATGAGCAGTTCTTC.

V usage is TRBV5-5 and J usage is TRBJ1-4; D is unresolved. Trimming removed 1 base at V and 5 bases at J, with 9 bases between. This CDR3 has 14 amino acids. From germline, CDR1 is SGHKS and CDR2 YYEKEE (reference sequence). CDR3 residues: CASSLTRGNEKLFF. DNA for the CDR3: TGTGCCAGCAGCTTGACCCGTGGGAATGAAAAACTGTTTTTT.

The chain has TRBV5-1 and TRBJ1-2; TRBD1 is a possible D gene (6 bases). Trimming left V 4 bases short and J 5 bases short, with 12 bases between. Per the germline V gene, CDR1 is SGHRS and CDR2 is YFSETQ. The CDR3 totals 13 residues. The CDR3 sequence is CASSDPQGYGYTF. The CDR3 DNA sequence: TGCGCCAGCAGCGACCCCCAGGGGTATGGCTACACCTTC.